This T cell receptor (beta chain) is from a study of T cell changes during pregnancy in multiple sclerosis. Only in-frame clones appear in the TCRdb table, and some are missing; sequencing was by immunoSEQ multiplex PCR. The repertoire holds 40,000 to 45,000 clones, with approximately 92% as singletons. Germline V lookup: CDR1 LNHDA, CDR2 SQIVND (reference sequence). Trimming left V 8 bases short and J 0 bases short, with 10 bases between. The CDR3 has 13 residues. The J gene is TRBJ1-1, the V gene TRBV19; no clear D gene. The sample in question was CD4+ T cells from peripheral blood mononuclear cells, obtained in the first trimester of pregnancy. The TCR was taken from a female donor with multiple sclerosis, enrolled in a pregnancy study. The CDR3 DNA sequence: TGTGCCAGTGGGTACAGCTTGAACACTGAAGCTTTCTTT. It specifies CASGYSLNTEAFF.